The 22 T cell receptor beta chains below were found in one sample sequenced in a study of control samples from healthy donors and cancer patients. Measured with immunoSEQ multiplex PCR; TCRdb has only the in-frame clones, and not every one. The profile shows about 73,000 clones, 90% to 95% of them singletons. Material for sequencing was blood. Receptors were obtained from a woman aged 35 to 49 in good health.

This rearrangement joins TRBV28 to TRBJ2-2, with D possibly called TRBD1 or TRBD2 (5 bases each). The CDR3 extends over 13 amino acids. Trimming stripped 2 bases from V and 5 bases from J, with 6 bases between. Germline CDR1 MDHEN, CDR2 SYDVKM. In DNA, the CDR3 is TGTGCCAGCAGTTTAGGGGGAACCGGGGAGCTGTTTTTT. This encodes CASSLGGTGELFF.

The chain recombines TRBV19 with TRBJ2-2, with D unclear. The CDR3 length is 12 residues. Germline V gene lookup returns CDR1 LNHDA and CDR2 SQIVND (reference sequence). The V end was cut by 6 bases, the J end by 8 bases, with 10 bases between. Written as DNA, the CDR3 is TGTGCCAGTAGGATGAACCCGGGGGAGCTGTTTTTT. As protein: CASRMNPGELFF.

The J gene is TRBJ2-7, the V gene TRBV18; D remains ambiguous. This CDR3 comprises 14 residues. Germline loops: CDR1 KGHSH, CDR2 LQKENI. V was cut by 1 base and J by 4 bases, with 11 bases left in between. In nucleotides, the CDR3 is TGTGCCAGCTCACCACTAGACGGTGGGTACGAGCAGTACTTC. It codes for CASSPLDGGYEQYF.

DNA for the CDR3: TGTGCCAGCAGCCCCAGCGGGAGGCCTCAAAATGAGCAGTTCTTC. This codes for CASSPSGRPQNEQFF. The J gene is TRBJ2-1, the V gene TRBV7-9; 9 positions agree with TRBD2. Unmatched junction bases numbered 9, after V lost 5 bases and J lost 7 bases. The CDR3 loop spans 15 amino acids. Per germline, CDR1 SEHNR and CDR2 FQNEAQ (reference sequence).

The J gene is TRBJ2-1, the V gene TRBV28; D gene uncertain. Trimming cost V 3 bases and J 3 bases, with 12 bases left between them. Germline-derived CDR1 and CDR2 are MDHEN and SYDVKM. There are 15 residues in the CDR3. The CDR3, as DNA: TGTGCCAGCAGTTTCCTGAACCGGAACTACAATGAGCAGTTCTTC. Residues: CASSFLNRNYNEQFF. Looking up the rest from reference TRBV28 and TRBJ2-1 gives the full variable domain: DVKVTQSSRYLVKRTGEKVFLECVQDMDHENMFWYRQDPGLGLRLIYFSYDVKMKEKGDIPEGYSVSREKKERFSLILESASTNQTSMYLCASSFLNRNYNEQFFGPGTRLTVL.

V usage is TRBV13 and J usage is TRBJ1-2, with 7 bases aligning to TRBD1. The germline gives CDR1 PRHDT, CDR2 FYEKMQ (reference sequence). Germline trimming cut 5 bases from V and 3 bases from J; bases unmatched to any gene: 3. The CDR3 runs 13 residues. The CDR3 loop reads CASSQGGDYGYTF. The CDR3 bases are TGTGCCAGCAGCCAGGGGGGGGACTATGGCTACACCTTC.

The rearrangement joins TRBV5-1 to TRBJ1-1, with TRBD1 identical over 8 bases. The CDR3 spans 14 residues. V gave up 2 bases and J gave up 4 bases; unmatched junction bases: 4. Per germline, CDR1 SGHRS and CDR2 YFSETQ. The DNA of the CDR3 is TGCGCCAGCAGCTTCAGGCAGGGGGCCACTGAAGCTTTCTTT. Its translation: CASSFRQGATEAFF.

This rearrangement joins TRBV5-4 to TRBJ2-7; TRBD1 might be the D (5 bases). This CDR3 is built from 14 residues. From germline, CDR1 is SGHNT and CDR2 YYREEE (reference sequence). Trimming left V 2 bases short and J 3 bases short, with 12 bases between. This CDR3 reads CASSFGNRIYEQYF. CDR3 bases: TGTGCCAGCAGCTTCGGCAACAGGATCTACGAGCAGTACTTC.

This chain connects TRBV6-6 to TRBJ2-5; either TRBD1 or TRBD2 may fit D (7 bases each). The V and J ends lost 7 bases and 0 bases respectively, with 15 bases between them. CDR1 is MNHNY and CDR2 is SVGAGI in the germline V gene (reference sequence). The length of the CDR3 is 15 residues. CDR3 sequence: CASNWEGQYQETQYF. The CDR3 bases are TGTGCCAGCAATTGGGAGGGACAGTACCAAGAGACCCAGTACTTC.

This chain connects TRBV6-4 to TRBJ2-3; D gene uncertain. Germline lookup yields CDR1 MRHNA and CDR2 SNTAGT. Trimming left V 7 bases short and J 2 bases short, with 4 bases between. The CDR3 runs 11 residues. DNA for the CDR3: TGTGCCAGCAACATCACAGATACGCAGTATTTT. It yields the protein CASNITDTQYF.

The V call is TRBV28, the J call TRBJ1-2, with D possibly TRBD1 on 5 matching bases. Trimming took 3 bases from V and 6 from J, leaving 8 bases between them. This CDR3 comprises 12 residues. Per germline, CDR1 MDHEN and CDR2 SYDVKM. CDR3 protein: CASSLAGDGYTF. CDR3 in DNA: TGTGCCAGCAGTTTGGCGGGGGATGGCTACACCTTC.

The rearrangement joins TRBV2 to TRBJ1-1; TRBD1 matches at 8 bases. Germline V lookup: CDR1 SNHLY, CDR2 FYNNEI. The CDR3 covers 16 residues. V trimming: 7 bases; J trimming: 5 bases; junction bases outside the gene matches: 15. CDR3 bases: TGTGCCAGCAATCTCGGACAGGGTAGTTTTCGAACTGAAGCTTTCTTT. This sequence encodes CASNLGQGSFRTEAFF.

V is TRBV11-2 and J is TRBJ2-1; 10 nucleotides align to TRBD2. The junction had 8 bases not matched to a gene; V was cut back by 2 bases and J by 10 bases. Germline V gives CDR1 SGHAT, CDR2 FQNNGV. The CDR3 has 15 amino acids. As DNA, the CDR3 is TGTGCCAGCAGCTTAAGCGGGCTAGCGGGGGAAGAGCAGTTCTTC. It encodes CASSLSGLAGEEQFF. The full variable domain, with the rest looked up from reference TRBV11-2 and TRBJ2-1, is EAGVAQSPRYKIIEKRQSVAFWCNPISGHATLYWYQQILGQGPKLLIQFQNNGVVDDSQLPKDRFSAERLKGVDSTLKIQPAKLEDSAVYLCASSLSGLAGEEQFFGPGTRLTVL.

J is TRBJ2-1 and V is TRBV7-6, with a possible D match to TRBD1 (5 bases). Trimming removed 2 bases at V and 1 base at J, with 9 bases between. CDR1 and CDR2 from the germline V gene are SGHVS and FNYEAQ. This CDR3 has 15 residues. CDR3 DNA sequence: TGTGCCAGCAGCTTACAGGGAATTTCCTACAATGAGCAGTTCTTC. It specifies CASSLQGISYNEQFF.

This chain connects TRBV9 to TRBJ1-3; no clear D gene. V shed 4 bases and J shed 4 bases, with 15 bases lying between them. This CDR3 has 15 residues. Per the germline V gene, CDR1 is SGDLS and CDR2 is YYNGEE. CDR3 sequence (DNA): TGTGCCAGCAGCCCTACTTCGACGGGAGGAAACACCATATATTTT. Its translation: CASSPTSTGGNTIYF. The whole variable domain, filled in from reference TRBV9 and TRBJ1-3, reads DSGVTQTPKHLITATGQRVTLRCSPRSGDLSVYWYQQSLDQGLQFLIQYYNGEERAKGNILERFSAQQFPDLHSELNLSSLELGDSALYFCASSPTSTGGNTIYFGEGSWLTVV.

The rearrangement uses TRBV3-1 (or the pseudogene TRBV3-2) and TRBJ1-6; the D is unclear. Trimming took off 1 base at V and 3 bases at J, with 19 bases between the two ends. Germline loops: CDR1 LGHDT, CDR2 YNNKEL (reference sequence). CDR3 length: 19 amino acids. The CDR3 region has the DNA TGTGCCAGCAGCCAAGTCGGTCAGTCTCTCTCCTACTATAATTCACCCCTCCACTTT. As protein: CASSQVGQSLSYYNSPLHF.

The chain combines TRBV18 with TRBJ2-3, with TRBD2 matching 14 bases. The CDR3 contains 16 residues. CDR1 and CDR2 from the germline V gene are KGHSH and LQKENI. V trimming: 3 bases; J trimming: 4 bases; junction bases outside the gene matches: 3. This CDR3 reads CASSPGTSGSADTQYF. DNA of the CDR3: TGTGCCAGCTCACCCGGGACTAGCGGGAGCGCAGATACGCAGTATTTT.

The genes are TRBV2 and TRBJ2-4; the D gene could be TRBD1 or TRBD2 (5 bases each). V gave up 7 bases and J gave up 4 bases, with 20 bases separating them. CDR1 is SNHLY and CDR2 is FYNNEI in the germline V gene. The CDR3 extends over 16 amino acids. CDR3 amino acids: CASTRDVGSKKNIQYF. The DNA for the CDR3 is TGTGCCAGCACCCGGGACGTAGGTAGCAAAAAAAACATTCAGTACTTC.

V gene TRBV19 combines with J gene TRBJ1-6; TRBD1 is a possible D gene (5 bases). With 4 bases removed from V and 6 bases from J, the gap between germline ends came to 7 bases. There are 13 residues in the CDR3. CDR1 and CDR2 (germline): LNHDA, SQIVND (reference sequence). The CDR3 here is CASSKRGNSPLHF. Here the CDR3 DNA reads TGTGCCAGTAGTAAGAGGGGTAATTCACCCCTCCACTTT.

V usage is TRBV7-9 and J usage is TRBJ1-5; no reliable D call. Deletions cut 5 bases from V and 11 bases from J, with 13 bases between. Germline assignment: CDR1 SEHNR and CDR2 FQNEAQ (reference sequence). This CDR3 region has 12 residues. CDR3 protein: CASSPPQGSQHF. CDR3 bases: TGTGCCAGCAGCCCCCCCCAAGGATCCCAGCATTTT.

The chain is built from TRBV11-1 and TRBJ2-5; D remains unclear. The CDR3 is 14 residues long. V lost 5 bases and J lost 3, with 13 bases in between. Germline V lookup: CDR1 SGHAT, CDR2 FQDESV (reference sequence). CDR3 nucleotides: TGTGCCAGCAGCCGCAGCAACTGGAAAGAGACCCAGTACTTC. This translates into CASSRSNWKETQYF.

This rearrangement joins TRBV7-2 to TRBJ1-2, with D possibly matching TRBD1 (6 bases). Looked up from germline, CDR1 is SGHTA and CDR2 is FQGNSA. The V end lost 5 bases, the J end lost 2 bases, and 9 bases lay between the germline ends. The CDR3 has 13 residues. CDR3 nucleotide sequence: TGTGCCAGCAGCCACGACAGGAACTATGGCTACACCTTC. This encodes CASSHDRNYGYTF.